This is a list of T cell receptor beta chains from one sample in a study of control samples from healthy donors and cancer patients. Sequencing was performed with immunoSEQ multiplex PCR; in TCRdb, only in-frame clones are kept and a portion is missing. The sample shows approximately 150,000 clones, roughly 93% of them seen only once. Sequenced: blood. The receptors originated from a man younger than 35 in good health. Each CDR3 is given with its conserved first and last residue. The order of the fields is J gene, V gene, clone size, D gene, CDR3 protein. D genes are given only for firm matches. Where a row states a size, it is once, few, many or the class of an expanded clone; other rows omit it.

>TRBJ2-5|TRBV19|.|.
CASSDTTGTVETQYF
>TRBJ1-1|TRBV29-1|.|.
CSVEGGRTEAFF
>TRBJ2-7|TRBV10-3|.|TRBD1
CAISDPGTDTYEQYF
>TRBJ2-1|TRBV11-2|.|TRBD2
CASSGRGLYNEQFF
>TRBJ1-1|TRBV7-6|.|.
CASSRGVSRDTEAFF
>TRBJ1-1|TRBV30|once|.
CAWRGGTVNTEAFF
>TRBJ1-2|TRBV30|.|.
CAWRTALFGYTF
>TRBJ2-1|TRBV27|.|.
CASSFPGKHNEQFF
>TRBJ2-7|TRBV6-1|.|.
CASSDSRPGYEQYF
>TRBJ1-5|TRBV27|.|.
CASSLRGMSNQPQHF
>TRBJ2-7|TRBV19|.|.
CASSIPRGGEQYF
>TRBJ1-1|TRBV27|.|.
CASSLDGGRTEAFF
>TRBJ2-1|TRBV4-1|.|TRBD2
CASSQRLAEYNEQFF
>TRBJ1-1|TRBV7-9|.|.
CASSSRDRNTEAFF
>TRBJ1-3|TRBV9|.|.
CASSATPGNTIYF
>TRBJ2-4|TRBV4-1|.|TRBD1
CASSPQTGQGPAKNIQYF
>TRBJ2-3|TRBV7-2|.|.
CASSSSDGTSTDTQYF
>TRBJ2-1|TRBV6-5|.|.
CASSYRNEQFF
>TRBJ2-1|TRBV18|.|.
CASSPRASEQFF
>TRBJ2-1|TRBV5-4|.|.
CASTPRTEAYNEQFF
>TRBJ1-2|TRBV19|.|.
CASSRGSPYGYTF
>TRBJ2-7|TRBV2|.|.
CASTGSYEQYF
>TRBJ2-7|TRBV27|.|.
CASSLSSRGYEQYF
>TRBJ2-7|TRBV3-1/TRBV3-2|.|.
CASSPSGGEQYF
>TRBJ2-1|TRBV27|.|.
CASSFSGYNEQFF